This T cell receptor (beta chain) is drawn from a study of blood T cells in healthy people across ages. Germline loops: CDR1 SGDLS, CDR2 YYNGEE. This CDR3 contains 14 residues. The V segment lost 2 bases and the J segment 13 bases; nucleotides outside the gene matches: 9. Next came a second PCR, run for about 7 to 12 cycles, which used a sample-barcoded 5' primer along with a J-beta primer mix. TCRdb independently ran MiXCR on the 5' RACE reads; one entry per CDR3 protein. The sample holds 550,000 to 650,000 distinct CDR3 sequences, around a quarter seen once. This sample was shared with a second study, whose subject was T cells of mothers and their children. From that paper: Donation was provided by three healthy Caucasian mothers along with their six children.

The sequenced material came from blood. The clonotype originates from a boy younger than 10 in good health. The chain joins TRBV9 to TRBJ1-4; 9 bases match TRBD1. CDR3 DNA: TGTGCCAGCAGCGTGGGGACAGGGAGAGACGGACTGTTTTTT. It specifies CASSVGTGRDGLFF.